The 18 T cell receptor beta chains below were found in one sample sequenced in a study of PD-1 blockade in classical Hodgkin lymphoma. There was relapse after autologous stem cell transplantation in every patient, and there was variation in brentuximab vedotin exposure. TCRdb's copy holds only in-frame clones and misses some; the assay was immunoSEQ multiplex PCR. Of more than 50,000 clones listed, under 95% are singletons. The sequencing here drew on peripheral blood mononuclear cells (PBMCs), taken at baseline. Source of these receptors: a human donor with classical Hodgkin lymphoma.

This chain uses TRBV5-4 with TRBJ2-7; unclear D gene. V was trimmed by 1 base and J by 5 bases, leaving 7 bases between them. The CDR3 is 12 amino acids. Germline-derived CDR1 and CDR2 are SGHNT and YYREEE (reference sequence). CDR3 amino acids: CASSLFPHEQYF. As DNA, the CDR3 is TGTGCCAGCAGCTTGTTCCCGCACGAGCAGTACTTC.

This rearrangement joins TRBV19 to TRBJ2-2; D might be TRBD2 (7 bases). Germline loops: CDR1 LNHDA, CDR2 SQIVND (reference sequence). Trimming stripped 5 bases from V and 5 bases from J, with 12 bases between. The CDR3 totals 14 residues. The CDR3 sequence is CASSLGGVTGELFF. The DNA for the CDR3 is TGTGCCAGTAGTCTAGGGGGGGTGACCGGGGAGCTGTTTTTT.

This chain joins TRBV19 and TRBJ2-1; D is possibly TRBD2 (6 bases). Germline values: CDR1 LNHDA, CDR2 SQIVND (reference sequence). The CDR3 has 15 amino acids. Trimming left V 5 bases short and J 4 bases short, with 15 bases between. Here the CDR3 reads CASSLAGSAYNEQFF. As DNA, the CDR3 is TGTGCCAGTAGTCTCGCGGGGTCCGCGTACAATGAGCAGTTCTTC.

The chain employs TRBV5-1 and TRBJ2-3; D remains unclear. Germline assignment: CDR1 SGHRS and CDR2 YFSETQ. V was shortened by 4 bases and J by 2 bases, with 8 bases between the two germline ends. This CDR3 contains 13 residues. The CDR3 protein is CASSGVDTDTQYF. CDR3 coding DNA: TGCGCCAGCAGCGGGGTTGACACAGATACGCAGTATTTT.

This clone was picked up one time. This chain connects TRBV5-6 to TRBJ2-1, with 15 bases that match TRBD2. The CDR3 sequence is 14 residues long. V gave up 0 bases and J gave up 13 bases; unmatched junction bases: 2. CDR1 and CDR2 from the germline V gene are SGHDT and YYEEEE. The CDR3 protein is CASSLAGLAGGQFF. The CDR3 DNA reads as TGTGCCAGCAGCTTGGCGGGACTAGCGGGGGGTCAGTTCTTC. Full variable domain (rest looked up from reference TRBV5-6 and TRBJ2-1): DAGVTQSPTHLIKTRGQQVTLRCSPKSGHDTVSWYQQALGQGPQFIFQYYEEEERQRGNFPDRFSGHQFPNYSSELNVNALLLGDSALYLCASSLAGLAGGQFFGPGTRLTVL.

This clone was seen a handful of times. V and J are TRBV5-4 and TRBJ2-2; weak D call: TRBD1 (5 bases). CDR1 and CDR2 from the germline V gene are SGHNT and YYREEE (reference sequence). This CDR3 spans 16 amino acids. Trimming cost V 0 bases and J 0 bases, with 9 bases left between them. As DNA, the CDR3 is TGTGCCAGCAGCTTGGGACAGACTCCGAACACCGGGGAGCTGTTTTTT. Its translation: CASSLGQTPNTGELFF.

The chain recombines TRBV11-2 with TRBJ2-7, with D unclear. Germline assignment: CDR1 SGHAT and CDR2 FQNNGV. Trimming took 4 bases from V and 3 from J, leaving 19 bases between them. CDR3 size: 16 residues. CDR3 region: CASSSRDKGPSYEQYF. The CDR3 DNA follows: TGTGCCAGCAGCTCTCGCGATAAAGGACCGAGCTACGAGCAGTACTTC.

The rearrangement uses TRBV7-6 and TRBJ2-7; no firm D call. This CDR3 contains 12 residues. The V gene's germline CDR1 is SGHVS and CDR2 FNYEAQ. V was clipped by 2 bases and J by 1 base, with 3 bases between them. Here the CDR3 DNA reads TGTGCCAGCAGCTTAAATTCCTACGAGCAGTACTTC. Translating it yields CASSLNSYEQYF.

CDR3 nucleotides: TGTGCCAGCAGCTGGAGTCTAGATCAAAACATTCAGTACTTC. This gives the protein CASSWSLDQNIQYF. The chain employs TRBV7-9 and TRBJ2-4; D is uncertain. The CDR3 runs 14 residues. The V gene's germline CDR1 is SEHNR and CDR2 FQNEAQ (reference sequence). Trimming stripped 4 bases from V and 5 bases from J, with 12 bases between.

This chain uses TRBV7-9 with TRBJ1-4; a possible D gene is TRBD1 (5 bases). The CDR3 is 16 residues long. Trimming took 3 bases from V and 2 from J, leaving 13 bases between them. Germline V gives CDR1 SEHNR, CDR2 FQNEAQ (reference sequence). CDR3 sequence reads: CASSFGGSGTNEKLFF. The CDR3 region has the DNA TGTGCCAGCAGCTTTGGGGGAAGTGGCACTAATGAAAAACTGTTTTTT. Full variable domain (missing parts from reference TRBV7-9 and TRBJ1-4): DTGVSQNPRHKITKRGQNVTFRCDPISEHNRLYWYRQTLGQGPEFLTYFQNEAQLEKSRLLSDRFSAERPKGSFSTLEIQRTEQGDSAMYLCASSFGGSGTNEKLFFGSGTQLSVL.

By sample fraction, this clone is medium-sized. This CDR3 reads CSVLTPGFTPYEQYF. For the CDR3, the DNA is TGCAGCGTACTTACCCCGGGTTTTACCCCCTACGAGCAGTACTTC. The genes are TRBV29-1 and TRBJ2-7; D unresolved. This CDR3 is 15 amino acids long. Trimming shortened V by 6 bases and J by 2 bases, and 20 bases separated the two germline ends. Germline V lookup: CDR1 SQVTM, CDR2 ANQGSEA.

The chain recombines TRBV19 with TRBJ1-2; D unclear. Trimming cost V 1 base and J 3 bases, with 18 bases left between them. Germline V gene data show CDR1 as LNHDA and CDR2 as SQIVND (reference sequence). The length of the CDR3 is 17 residues. The DNA for the CDR3 is TGTGCCAGTAGTATAGGGGCCCGTGTAGTGACTCACTATGGCTACACCTTC. The encoded protein is CASSIGARVVTHYGYTF.

This clone was observed a single time. The V and J genes are TRBV9 and TRBJ2-3; the match to TRBD2 covers 7 bases. Germline V gene sequence: CDR1 SGDLS, CDR2 YYNGEE. CDR3 length: 15 amino acids. V lost 1 base to trimming and J lost 3 bases; unmatched junction nucleotides: 5. The CDR3 bases are TGTGCCAGCAGCGTAAGGGCCGGGGGGACAGATACGCAGTATTTT. This encodes CASSVRAGGTDTQYF.

The chain is built from TRBV6-1 and TRBJ2-7; D perhaps matches TRBD2 (6 bases). CDR1 and CDR2 from the germline V gene are MNHNS and SASEGT. The CDR3 has 14 amino acids. V was clipped by 7 bases and J by 1 base, with 14 bases between them. CDR3 bases: TGTGCCAGCAACTTAAGGGGAGGATCCTACGAGCAGTACTTC. Protein product: CASNLRGGSYEQYF.

For this clone: Other DNA sequences of this sample code for an identical CDR3. The CDR3 coding sequence is TGTGCCAGCAGTTTTCCGGGACAATCCTACGAGCAGTACTTC. The encoded protein is CASSFPGQSYEQYF. The genes are TRBV28 and TRBJ2-7; D is possibly TRBD1 (6 bases). CDR1 MDHEN and CDR2 SYDVKM come from the germline V gene. V dropped 3 bases and J dropped 1 base, with 10 bases sitting between them. CDR3 length: 14 amino acids.

The gene calls are TRBV28 and TRBJ2-3, with D possibly being TRBD1 (6 bases). Germline-derived CDR1 and CDR2 are MDHEN and SYDVKM. V lost 5 bases and J 2 bases, leaving 17 bases between the germline ends. The CDR3 contains 16 residues. CDR3 sequence: CASSLYGTRYTDTQYF. CDR3 bases: TGTGCCAGCAGTCTTTACGGGACAAGATACACAGATACGCAGTATTTT.

This clone was seen once. The chain recombines TRBV6-6 with TRBJ2-7; weak D call: TRBD1 (6 bases). Trimming pared 5 bases from V and 4 bases from J, leaving 18 bases between. CDR1 and CDR2 from the germline V gene are MNHNY and SVGAGI (reference sequence). This CDR3 comprises 15 residues. DNA of the CDR3: TGTGCCAGCAGTCAAGGCACAGGGCCCCGGTACGAGCAGTACTTC. It translates to CASSQGTGPRYEQYF.

V and J are TRBV27 and TRBJ1-5; 9 bases are shared with TRBD1. There are 18 residues in the CDR3. Germline-derived CDR1 and CDR2 are MNHEY and SMNVEV (reference sequence). V was pared by 5 bases and J by 6 bases, with 17 bases of the junction left unmatched. The CDR3, as DNA: TGTGCCAGCAGTAGCCTGTACACCGGGACAGGGTCCGTTCAGCCCCAGCATTTT. This translates into CASSSLYTGTGSVQPQHF.